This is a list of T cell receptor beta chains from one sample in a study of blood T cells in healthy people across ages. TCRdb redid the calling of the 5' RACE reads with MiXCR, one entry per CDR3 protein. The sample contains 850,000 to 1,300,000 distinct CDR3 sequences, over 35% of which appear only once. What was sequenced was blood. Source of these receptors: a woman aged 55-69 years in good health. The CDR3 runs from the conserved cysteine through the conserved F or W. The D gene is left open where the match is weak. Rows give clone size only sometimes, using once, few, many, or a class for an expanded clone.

CDR3: CAGSQDPGDNEQFF; DNA: TGCGCCGGCAGCCAAGATCCCGGGGACAATGAGCAGTTCTTC; D: -; J: TRBJ2-1; size: -; V: TRBV4-1
CDR3: CASSARGGNTEAFF; DNA: TGTGCCAGCAGTGCCAGGGGTGGGAACACTGAAGCTTTCTTT; D: -; J: TRBJ1-1; size: -; V: TRBV25-1
CDR3: CSASESSQETQYF; DNA: TGCAGTGCTAGCGAATCAAGCCAAGAGACCCAGTACTTC; D: -; J: TRBJ2-5; size: few; V: TRBV20-1
CDR3: CASSLGQASTDTQYF; DNA: TGTGCCAGCAGTTTAGGGCAGGCTAGCACAGATACGCAGTATTTT; D: -; J: TRBJ2-3; size: few; V: TRBV28
CDR3: CASSRQGLYGYTF; DNA: TGTGCCAGCAGTCGACAGGGTCTGTATGGCTACACCTTC; D: TRBD1; J: TRBJ1-2; size: -; V: TRBV6-6
CDR3: CASSSLDRPHEQYF; DNA: TGTGCCAGCAGCTCCCTCGACAGGCCCCACGAGCAGTACTTC; D: -; J: TRBJ2-7; size: -; V: TRBV7-9
CDR3: CASRHSGGDTDTQYF; DNA: TGTGCCAGCAGACACTCCGGGGGGGACACAGATACGCAGTATTTT; D: TRBD2; J: TRBJ2-3; size: -; V: TRBV28
CDR3: CASRTPTGELFF; DNA: TGTGCCAGCAGAACCCCCACCGGGGAGCTGTTTTTT; D: -; J: TRBJ2-2; size: -; V: TRBV28
CDR3: CASSLWGTSGRAETQYF; DNA: TGTGCCAGCAGTTTATGGGGGACTAGCGGGAGAGCAGAGACCCAGTACTTC; D: TRBD2; J: TRBJ2-5; size: -; V: TRBV27
CDR3: CASSRAFGAYEQYF; DNA: TGTGCCAGCAGCCGGGCCTTTGGGGCCTACGAGCAGTACTTC; D: -; J: TRBJ2-7; size: -; V: TRBV11-2
CDR3: CASSLGDLYNSPLHF; DNA: TGTGCCAGCAGTTTGGGAGATCTCTATAATTCACCCCTCCACTTT; D: -; J: TRBJ1-6; size: few; V: TRBV27
CDR3: CASAPGSSGANVLTF; DNA: TGTGCCAGTGCCCCCGGGAGCTCTGGGGCCAACGTCCTGACTTTC; D: -; J: TRBJ2-6; size: -; V: TRBV27
CDR3: CASSQGGARVEGEQYF; DNA: TGCGCCAGCAGCCAAGGTGGTGCCAGGGTTGAGGGCGAGCAGTACTTC; D: -; J: TRBJ2-7; size: -; V: TRBV4-1
CDR3: CGVIWPGPKGVYGYTF; DNA: TGCGGCGTAATCTGGCCGGGACCAAAAGGGGTCTATGGCTACACCTTC; D: -; J: TRBJ1-2; size: -; V: TRBV29-1
CDR3: CASSGPGLAAKDTQYF; DNA: TGCGCCAGCAGCGGCCCCGGACTAGCGGCAAAGGATACGCAGTATTTT; D: TRBD2; J: TRBJ2-3; size: -; V: TRBV5-1
CDR3: CAISEGVGQETQYF; DNA: TGTGCCATCAGTGAGGGAGTAGGGCAAGAGACCCAGTACTTC; D: -; J: TRBJ2-5; size: few; V: TRBV10-3
CDR3: CASSREGRTSGFSSYNEQFF; DNA: TGTGCCAGCAGCAGAGAGGGTCGGACTAGCGGCTTCAGCTCCTACAATGAGCAGTTCTTC; D: TRBD2; J: TRBJ2-1; size: few; V: TRBV11-2
CDR3: CASSDQRNTDTQYF; DNA: TGTGCCAGCAGTGATCAGCGGAACACAGATACGCAGTATTTT; D: -; J: TRBJ2-3; size: few; V: TRBV2
CDR3: CASSSSGHSYNEQFF; DNA: TGTGCCAGCAGTTCCTCTGGCCACTCCTACAATGAGCAGTTCTTC; D: -; J: TRBJ2-1; size: few; V: TRBV12-3/TRBV12-4
CDR3: CATSDFRGETQYF; DNA: TGTGCCACCAGTGATTTCAGGGGGGAGACCCAGTACTTC; D: TRBD1; J: TRBJ2-5; size: few; V: TRBV24-1
CDR3: CASLPSGSYEQYF; DNA: TGTGCCAGCCTCCCCTCTGGTTCCTACGAGCAGTACTTC; D: -; J: TRBJ2-7; size: few; V: TRBV27
CDR3: CSVERDRGGYTF; DNA: TGCAGCGTTGAAAGGGACAGGGGTGGCTACACCTTC; D: TRBD1; J: TRBJ1-2; size: few; V: TRBV29-1
CDR3: CASSSTTGTGYEQYF; DNA: TGTGCCAGCAGCTCCACTACAGGGACGGGATACGAGCAGTACTTC; D: -; J: TRBJ2-7; size: few; V: TRBV11-2
CDR3: CASSNSAVNSPLHF; DNA: TGTGCCAGCAGTAACTCAGCAGTGAATTCACCCCTCCACTTT; D: -; J: TRBJ1-6; size: -; V: TRBV12-3/TRBV12-4
CDR3: CASSPLPSADGTSTDTQYF; DNA: TGTGCCAGCAGCCCCTTGCCGAGCGCGGATGGAACTAGCACAGATACGCAGTATTTT; D: -; J: TRBJ2-3; size: -; V: TRBV11-2
CDR3: CASSLRTSLPWEQYF; DNA: TGTGCCAGCAGCTTGAGAACTAGCCTCCCTTGGGAGCAGTACTTC; D: -; J: TRBJ2-7; size: -; V: TRBV13
CDR3: CASREDRNSPLHF; DNA: TGCGCCAGCAGGGAGGATAGGAATTCACCCCTCCACTTT; D: -; J: TRBJ1-6; size: few; V: TRBV10-2
CDR3: CASGSPGLDTDTQYF; DNA: TGCGCCAGCGGATCTCCGGGACTTGACACAGATACGCAGTATTTT; D: -; J: TRBJ2-3; size: few; V: TRBV5-1
CDR3: CASSEAVGPNTGELFF; DNA: TGTGCCAGCAGTGAAGCTGTGGGGCCCAACACCGGGGAGCTGTTTTTT; D: -; J: TRBJ2-2; size: -; V: TRBV2
CDR3: CASSLTSGLAKNIQYF; DNA: TGTGCCAGCAGCCTCACTAGCGGCTTAGCCAAAAACATTCAGTACTTC; D: TRBD2; J: TRBJ2-4; size: -; V: TRBV3-1
CDR3: CASSRGRDASSEQYF; DNA: TGTGCCAGCTCTAGGGGTCGGGACGCTTCTTCCGAGCAGTACTTC; D: -; J: TRBJ2-7; size: -; V: TRBV18
CDR3: CATSRDPGQLNQPQHF; DNA: TGTGCCACCAGCAGAGATCCTGGGCAGCTCAATCAGCCCCAGCATTTT; D: -; J: TRBJ1-5; size: once; V: TRBV15
CDR3: CASSSGQGAFYEQYF; DNA: TGTGCCAGCAGCTCCGGACAGGGGGCTTTCTACGAGCAGTACTTC; D: TRBD1; J: TRBJ2-7; size: -; V: TRBV11-2
CDR3: CASSQSTGTRETQYF; DNA: TGCGCCAGCAGCCAAAGTACAGGTACCAGGGAGACCCAGTACTTC; D: -; J: TRBJ2-5; size: -; V: TRBV4-1
CDR3: CASSQDSRGGIPISYEQYF; DNA: TGCGCCAGCAGCCAAGATTCCCGAGGAGGGATTCCCATCTCCTACGAGCAGTACTTC; D: -; J: TRBJ2-7; size: -; V: TRBV4-1
CDR3: CASSLVGTSGSLRSYNEQFF; DNA: TGTGCCAGCAGCTTAGTCGGGACTAGCGGGAGTCTGAGATCCTACAATGAGCAGTTCTTC; D: TRBD2; J: TRBJ2-1; size: few; V: TRBV7-9
CDR3: CSARGRMNTEAFF; DNA: TGCAGTGCTAGAGGACGGATGAACACTGAAGCTTTCTTT; D: -; J: TRBJ1-1; size: -; V: TRBV20-1
CDR3: CASSAPLDRGHGYTF; DNA: TGTGCCAGCAGCGCTCCTTTGGACAGGGGTCATGGCTACACCTTC; D: TRBD1; J: TRBJ1-2; size: -; V: TRBV9
CDR3: CASSSREESVLSSYEQYF; DNA: TGCGCCAGCAGTAGTCGAGAAGAGTCTGTCCTCTCATCCTACGAGCAGTACTTC; D: -; J: TRBJ2-7; size: -; V: TRBV10-2
CDR3: CASSQDRVEREPLDDTDTQYF; DNA: TGTGCCAGCAGCCAAGATCGAGTGGAGCGGGAACCCCTTGACGACACAGATACGCAGTATTTT; D: TRBD2; J: TRBJ2-3; size: -; V: TRBV4-2
CDR3: CASSWNRDFYNEQFF; DNA: TGTGCCAGCAGCTGGAACCGGGACTTTTACAATGAGCAGTTCTTC; D: -; J: TRBJ2-1; size: -; V: TRBV11-3
CDR3: CSAGTAPDEQFF; DNA: TGCAGCGCTGGGACGGCCCCCGATGAGCAGTTCTTC; D: -; J: TRBJ2-1; size: -; V: TRBV29-1
CDR3: CASSSPGLASTDTQYF; DNA: TGTGCCAGCAGTTCCCCTGGACTAGCTTCCACAGATACGCAGTATTTT; D: TRBD2; J: TRBJ2-3; size: -; V: TRBV12-3/TRBV12-4
CDR3: CAISVRGANYGYTF; DNA: TGTGCCATCAGTGTGCGCGGGGCTAACTATGGCTACACCTTC; D: -; J: TRBJ1-2; size: few; V: TRBV10-3
CDR3: CASKGLAGSYNEQFF; DNA: TGTGCCAGCAAAGGACTAGCGGGCTCCTACAATGAGCAGTTCTTC; D: TRBD2; J: TRBJ2-1; size: -; V: TRBV7-2
CDR3: CASSLGARLDNEQFF; DNA: TGTGCCAGCAGCTTAGGGGCCCGACTAGACAATGAGCAGTTCTTC; D: -; J: TRBJ2-1; size: few; V: TRBV11-2
CDR3: CASSLARPSGRSYEQYF; DNA: TGTGCCAGCAGTTTAGCTCGTCCTAGCGGGAGATCTTACGAGCAGTACTTC; D: TRBD2; J: TRBJ2-7; size: few; V: TRBV12-3/TRBV12-4
CDR3: CASSAPAGGNQPQHF; DNA: TGTGCCAGCAGTGCCCCCGCAGGGGGCAATCAGCCCCAGCATTTT; D: -; J: TRBJ1-5; size: -; V: TRBV28
CDR3: CASSYAGGYQETQYF; DNA: TGTGCCAGCAGTTACGCAGGGGGCTACCAAGAGACCCAGTACTTC; D: TRBD1; J: TRBJ2-5; size: -; V: TRBV6-5
CDR3: CASSLPSGQGYNEQFF; DNA: TGTGCCAGCAGTTTACCGTCGGGACAGGGCTACAATGAGCAGTTCTTC; D: TRBD1; J: TRBJ2-1; size: few; V: TRBV27